These 20 T cell receptor beta chains came from one sample sequenced in a study of OX40 agonist ivuxolimab in advanced cancers. TCRdb's table, derived via immunoSEQ multiplex PCR, lists solely in-frame clones and lacks some. The sample includes tens of thousands of clones, under 95% of them seen just once. Material: CD4+ or CD8+ T cells sorted from blood, obtained in a trial of the OX40 agonist ivuxolimab. These receptors were taken from an adult with an advanced solid tumor such as melanoma, head and neck, liver or kidney cancer.

V is TRBV6-5 and J is TRBJ1-1; D perhaps matches TRBD1 (5 bases). V was cut by 0 bases and J by 4 bases, with 12 bases left in between. The CDR3 runs to 15 residues. Germline loops: CDR1 MNHEY, CDR2 SVGAGI. This chain's CDR3 is CASSYSGGGSTEAFF. CDR3 nucleotides: TGTGCCAGCAGTTACTCTGGGGGTGGGAGCACTGAAGCTTTCTTT.

The chain recombines TRBV18 with TRBJ2-1; possibly TRBD2 for D (5 bases). CDR3 length: 15 amino acids. V lost 0 bases and J 7 bases, leaving 13 bases between the germline ends. Germline-derived CDR1 and CDR2 are KGHSH and LQKENI. The CDR3 coding sequence is TGTGCCAGCTCACCACCGGGAGTCGGACGAAATGAGCAGTTCTTC. Protein: CASSPPGVGRNEQFF.

This clone has just a few counts. The chain recombines TRBV29-1 with TRBJ1-2, with TRBD1 as a possible D gene (5 bases). Trimming left V 4 bases short and J 3 bases short, with 9 bases between. The CDR3 extends over 12 amino acids. Germline CDR1 is SQVTM and CDR2 is ANQGSEA. The CDR3 here is CSVAGPDYGYTF. The CDR3 DNA is TGCAGCGTTGCAGGGCCGGACTATGGCTACACCTTC.

The chain carries TRBV7-9 and TRBJ1-3; D possibly corresponds to TRBD1 (5 bases). This CDR3 is built from 17 residues. The germline V and J ends were trimmed by 3 bases and 0 bases, with 15 bases remaining between them. From germline, CDR1 is SEHNR and CDR2 FQNEAQ (reference sequence). CDR3 amino acids: CASSLFMGRVSGNTIYF. CDR3 DNA sequence: TGTGCCAGCAGCTTGTTTATGGGACGGGTCTCTGGAAACACCATATATTTT.

CDR3 bases: TGCGCCAGCAGCTTAACGCCTTGGACAGAATCCTCTGGAAACACCATATATTTT. Translated: CASSLTPWTESSGNTIYF. The chain is built from TRBV5-1 and TRBJ1-3; D is possibly TRBD1 (6 bases). V lost 2 bases and J lost 0, with 18 bases in between. The germline CDR1 and CDR2 sequences are SGHRS and YFSETQ. This CDR3 spans 18 amino acids.

This clone has more than one count but fewer than ten. The chain couples TRBV4-1 to TRBJ1-5; D is undetermined. V gave up 0 bases and J gave up 0 bases, with 3 bases separating them. CDR3 length: 14 residues. Germline V CDR1 and CDR2: MGHRA, YSYEKL. CDR3 region: CASSQEYSNQPQHF. As DNA, the CDR3 is TGCGCCAGCAGCCAAGAATATAGCAATCAGCCCCAGCATTTT.

The chain recombines TRBV7-9 with TRBJ2-7, with 7 bases that match TRBD1. V was clipped by 5 bases and J by 9 bases; unmatched bases: 13. The CDR3 has 14 amino acids. Germline CDR1 is SEHNR and CDR2 is FQNEAQ (reference sequence). The CDR3 nucleotides read TGTGCCAGCAGCGCTCCGGGACAGTGGGACGGGCAGTACTTC. Encoded protein: CASSAPGQWDGQYF. Supplemented by reference TRBV7-9 and TRBJ2-7, the full variable domain reads DTGVSQNPRHKITKRGQNVTFRCDPISEHNRLYWYRQTLGQGPEFLTYFQNEAQLEKSRLLSDRFSAERPKGSFSTLEIQRTEQGDSAMYLCASSAPGQWDGQYFGPGTRLTVT.

The rearrangement uses TRBV2 and TRBJ2-3; tentative D call: TRBD2 (6 bases). The germline CDR1 and CDR2 sequences are SNHLY and FYNNEI. V dropped 6 bases and J dropped 4 bases, with 14 bases sitting between them. The CDR3 consists of 14 residues. CDR3 protein: CASSPPTSPDTQYF. CDR3 DNA: TGTGCCAGCAGCCCCCCGACTAGTCCAGATACGCAGTATTTT.

The chain is built from TRBV19 and TRBJ2-7; possible D gene TRBD1, 5 bases. Trimming stripped 3 bases from V and 2 bases from J, with 11 bases between. Germline V gene data show CDR1 as LNHDA and CDR2 as SQIVND (reference sequence). The CDR3 is 14 amino acids. The CDR3 nucleotides are TGTGCCAGTAGTATTGAAGACAGTCCCTACGAGCAGTACTTC. It is translated as CASSIEDSPYEQYF.

With respect to this clone: An end of the junction does not agree with germline; a read error may underlie this. This chain connects TRBV5-1 to TRBJ1-1; D call uncertain. The germline V gene encodes CDR1 SGHRS and CDR2 YFSETQ. The CDR3 contains 13 residues. The CDR3 bases are TGCGCCAGCAGCTTTCCGGGGAACCCTGAAGCTTTCTTT. This translates into CASSFPGNPEAFF.

The J gene is TRBJ1-1, the V gene TRBV5-1, with D possibly TRBD1 on 5 matching bases. The V gene's germline CDR1 is SGHRS and CDR2 YFSETQ. The V end lost 6 bases, the J end lost 4 bases, and 16 bases lay between the germline ends. The CDR3 has 14 residues. The CDR3 DNA follows: TGCGCCAGCACCCTAGACCAGGGACTCACTGAAGCTTTCTTT. Translated: CASTLDQGLTEAFF.

V usage is TRBV29-1 and J usage is TRBJ1-1; 8 bases agree with TRBD1. J lost 3 bases, V lost 2 bases, and 11 bases had no gene match. This CDR3 region has 16 residues. Germline CDR1 reads SQVTM; CDR2 reads ANQGSEA. CDR3 DNA: TGCAGCGTTGAACACGGACAGGGCGCATCGGACACTGAAGCTTTCTTT. Encoded protein: CSVEHGQGASDTEAFF.

The V gene is TRBV6-5, the J gene TRBJ2-1; TRBD1 aligns across 7 bases. V was pared by 5 bases and J by 0 bases, with 4 bases of the junction left unmatched. The CDR3 spans 15 residues. CDR1 MNHEY and CDR2 SVGAGI come from the germline V gene. The CDR3 reads CASSLDRSSYNEQFF. Here the CDR3 DNA reads TGTGCCAGCAGTCTGGACAGGTCCTCCTACAATGAGCAGTTCTTC.

This chain connects TRBV19 to TRBJ2-7; 9 bases are shared with TRBD1. CDR3 size: 17 residues. The V segment lost 1 base and the J segment 3 bases; nucleotides outside the gene matches: 10. Germline CDR1 LNHDA, CDR2 SQIVND (reference sequence). For the CDR3, the DNA is TGTGCCAGTAGTATAGGTCTCCCCGGGACAGGGAGCTACGAGCAGTACTTC. This translates into CASSIGLPGTGSYEQYF.

The chain couples TRBV5-1 to TRBJ2-2; D ambiguous. Germline V gene sequence: CDR1 SGHRS, CDR2 YFSETQ. The CDR3 length is 16 residues. Trimming cost V 1 base and J 1 base, with 11 bases left between them. The CDR3 spells CASSLPGRMNTGELFF. The CDR3 DNA follows: TGCGCCAGCAGCTTGCCCGGACGGATGAACACCGGGGAGCTGTTTTTT.

J is TRBJ2-7 and V is TRBV30; D is perhaps TRBD1 or TRBD2 (5 bases each). This CDR3 comprises 14 residues. CDR1 GTSNPN and CDR2 SVGIG come from the germline V gene (reference sequence). Trimming shortened V by 0 bases and J by 5 bases, and 14 bases separated the two germline ends. The CDR3 sequence is CAWSVRILGDEQYF. In DNA form, the CDR3 reads TGTGCCTGGAGTGTACGCATTCTGGGGGACGAGCAGTACTTC.

This rearrangement joins TRBV11-2 to TRBJ1-5; D unresolved. There are 14 residues in the CDR3. Between the trimmed V and J ends, which lost 0 bases and 9 bases, there was a span of 12 bases. Germline CDR1 reads SGHAT; CDR2 reads FQNNGV. CDR3 residues: CASSLDRVISPQHF. The CDR3 DNA is TGTGCCAGCAGCTTAGATCGGGTGATTTCGCCCCAGCATTTT.

The V and J genes are TRBV2 and TRBJ1-3; D unclear. V gave up 9 bases and J gave up 0 bases, with 12 bases separating them. The germline V gene encodes CDR1 SNHLY and CDR2 FYNNEI. The CDR3 has 14 amino acids. For the CDR3, the DNA is TGTGCCAGTACAACCCCCACCTCTGGAAACACCATATATTTT. Protein product: CASTTPTSGNTIYF.

The chain has TRBV5-6 and TRBJ2-3; D gene ambiguous. In germline, CDR1 is SGHDT, CDR2 YYEEEE. The CDR3 spans 11 residues. V was shortened by 1 base and J by 6 bases, with 3 bases between the two germline ends. The CDR3 nucleotides read TGTGCCAGCAGCTTGTTGGATACGCAGTATTTT. Translating gives CASSLLDTQYF.

In this sample, this clone turned up a few times. The chain recombines TRBV6-6 with TRBJ2-3; D not certain. The CDR3 covers 13 residues. Germline V lookup: CDR1 MNHNY, CDR2 SVGAGI (reference sequence). V lost 4 bases to trimming and J lost 4 bases, with 9 bases between them. Here the CDR3 reads CASSSDEADTQYF. Written as DNA, the CDR3 is TGTGCCAGCAGTTCCGATGAAGCAGATACGCAGTATTTT.